The sequence of this T cell receptor (beta chain) was determined in a study of shared clonotypes between healthy human individuals. Study-wide results and caveats: The four-donor shared clonotypes exceeded non-shared clonotypes in generation probability, with non-shared ones scoring lower. Across subsets, estimated richness was generally greater for naive than for memory populations.

CD45RO negativity and positive selection for CCR7 defined naive CD8 cells, a population that excluded terminally differentiated effector memory CD45RA+ cells. Once extracted for a subset, genomic DNA was divided evenly among several immunoSEQ plates. Profiled with immunoSEQ multiplex PCR; TCRdb holds only in-frame clones, not every one. The sample lists hundreds of thousands of clones, 80% to 95% occurring once. In regard to this clone: Its target is unknown.

Trimming took 10 bases from V and 8 from J, leaving 20 bases between them. The CDR3 covers 14 residues. Germline CDR1 MGHDK, CDR2 SYGVNS. The chain has TRBV25-1 and TRBJ1-4, with TRBD1 as a possible D gene (6 bases). The sample consisted of naive CD8+ T cells sorted from blood. The TCR originated in a man between 25 and 39 years old in good health. CDR3 bases: TGTGCCACAGCAGATATACAGGGCGGGGAAAAACTGTTTTTT. Residues: CATADIQGGEKLFF. The whole variable domain, remainder taken from reference TRBV25-1 and TRBJ1-4, is EADIYQTPRYLVIGTGKKITLECSQTMGHDKMYWYQQDPGMELHLIHYSYGVNSTEKGDLSSESTVSRIRTEHFPLTLESARPSHTSQYLCATADIQGGEKLFFGSGTQLSVL.